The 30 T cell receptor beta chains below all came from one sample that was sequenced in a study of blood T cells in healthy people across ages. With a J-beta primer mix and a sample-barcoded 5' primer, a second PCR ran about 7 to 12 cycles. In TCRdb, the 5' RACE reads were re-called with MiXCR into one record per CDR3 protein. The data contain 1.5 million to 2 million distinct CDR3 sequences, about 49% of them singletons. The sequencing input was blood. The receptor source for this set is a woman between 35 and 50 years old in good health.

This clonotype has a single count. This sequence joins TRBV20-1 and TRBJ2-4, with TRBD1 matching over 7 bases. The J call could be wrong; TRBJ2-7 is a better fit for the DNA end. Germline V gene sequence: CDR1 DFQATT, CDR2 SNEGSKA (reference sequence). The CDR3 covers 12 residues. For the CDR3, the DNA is TGCAGTGCTGGGGGACAGCGCTACGAGCAGTACTTC. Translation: CSAGGQRYEQYF.

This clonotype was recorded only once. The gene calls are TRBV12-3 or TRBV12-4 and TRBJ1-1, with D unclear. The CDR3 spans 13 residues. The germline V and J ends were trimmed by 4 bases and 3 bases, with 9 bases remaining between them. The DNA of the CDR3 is TGTGCCAGCAGTTCCCAGATATACACTGAAGCTTTCTTT. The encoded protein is CASSSQIYTEAFF.

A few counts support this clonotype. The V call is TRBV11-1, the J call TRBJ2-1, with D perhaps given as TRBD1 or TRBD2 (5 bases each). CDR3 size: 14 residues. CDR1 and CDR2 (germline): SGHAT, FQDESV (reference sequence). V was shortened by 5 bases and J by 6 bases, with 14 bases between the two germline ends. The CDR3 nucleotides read TGTGCCAGCAGCGCCCCCGGGGCCCTCAATGAGCAGTTCTTC. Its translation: CASSAPGALNEQFF.

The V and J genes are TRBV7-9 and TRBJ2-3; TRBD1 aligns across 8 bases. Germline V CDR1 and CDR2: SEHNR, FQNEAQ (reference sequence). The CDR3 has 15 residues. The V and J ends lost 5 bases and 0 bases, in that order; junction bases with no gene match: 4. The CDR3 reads CASSPGDRSTDTQYF. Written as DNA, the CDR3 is TGTGCCAGCAGCCCCGGGGACAGGAGCACAGATACGCAGTATTTT. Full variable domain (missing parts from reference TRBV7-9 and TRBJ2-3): DTGVSQNPRHKITKRGQNVTFRCDPISEHNRLYWYRQTLGQGPEFLTYFQNEAQLEKSRLLSDRFSAERPKGSFSTLEIQRTEQGDSAMYLCASSPGDRSTDTQYFGPGTRLTVL.

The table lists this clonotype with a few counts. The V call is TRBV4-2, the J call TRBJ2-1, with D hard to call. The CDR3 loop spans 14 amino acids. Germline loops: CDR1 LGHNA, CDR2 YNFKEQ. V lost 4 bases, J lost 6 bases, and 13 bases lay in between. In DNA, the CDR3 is TGTGCCAGCAGCCCCAAGTCCCCGGGCAATGAGCAGTTCTTC. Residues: CASSPKSPGNEQFF.

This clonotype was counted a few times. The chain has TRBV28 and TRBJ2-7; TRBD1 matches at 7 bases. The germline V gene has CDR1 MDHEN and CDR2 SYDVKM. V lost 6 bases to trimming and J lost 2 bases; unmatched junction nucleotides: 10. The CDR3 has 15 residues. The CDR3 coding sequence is TGTGCCAGCAGACCCCCCGGACAGGCTACCTACGAGCAGTACTTC. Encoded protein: CASRPPGQATYEQYF.

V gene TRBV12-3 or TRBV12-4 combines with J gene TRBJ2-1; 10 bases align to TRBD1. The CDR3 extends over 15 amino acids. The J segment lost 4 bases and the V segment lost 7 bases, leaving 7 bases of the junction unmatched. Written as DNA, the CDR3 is TGTGCCAGCATTGACCGGGACAGGGGATACAATGAGCAGTTCTTC. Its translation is CASIDRDRGYNEQFF.

For the CDR3, the DNA is TGCAGTGCTAGACCAGGGGGCATGAGCTATGGCTACACCTTC. Its translation is CSARPGGMSYGYTF. This chain links TRBV20-1 with TRBJ1-2, with 8 positions matching TRBD1. The ends lost 2 bases at V and 4 bases at J; junction bases unmatched: 6. The germline V gene has CDR1 DFQATT and CDR2 SNEGSKA (reference sequence). This CDR3 is built from 14 residues.

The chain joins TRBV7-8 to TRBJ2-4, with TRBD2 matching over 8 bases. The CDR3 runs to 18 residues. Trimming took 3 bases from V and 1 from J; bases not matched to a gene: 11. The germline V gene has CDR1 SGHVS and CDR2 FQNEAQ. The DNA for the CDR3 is TGTGCCAGCAGCTTGACAGGCGGAGCGGGGGCGGCCAAAAACATTCAGTACTTC. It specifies CASSLTGGAGAAKNIQYF.

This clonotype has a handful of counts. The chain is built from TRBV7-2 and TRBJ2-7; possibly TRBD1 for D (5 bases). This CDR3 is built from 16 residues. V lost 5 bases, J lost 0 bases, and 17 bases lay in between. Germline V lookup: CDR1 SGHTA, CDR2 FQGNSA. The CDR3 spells CASSHSQARRSYEQYF. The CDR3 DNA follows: TGTGCCAGCAGCCATTCACAGGCTAGGCGCTCCTACGAGCAGTACTTC. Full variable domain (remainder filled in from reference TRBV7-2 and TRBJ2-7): GAGVSQSPSNKVTEKGKDVELRCDPISGHTALYWYRQSLGQGLEFLIYFQGNSAPDKSGLPSDRFSAERTGGSVSTLTIQRTQQEDSAVYLCASSHSQARRSYEQYFGPGTRLTVT.

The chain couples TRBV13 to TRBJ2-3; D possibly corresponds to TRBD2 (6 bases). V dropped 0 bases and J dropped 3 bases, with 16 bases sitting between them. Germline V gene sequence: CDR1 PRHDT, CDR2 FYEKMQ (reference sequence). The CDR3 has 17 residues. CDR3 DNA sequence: TGTGCCAGCAGCTTAGGCCGGGGGTTCGCCGAAACAGATACGCAGTATTTT. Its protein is CASSLGRGFAETDTQYF.

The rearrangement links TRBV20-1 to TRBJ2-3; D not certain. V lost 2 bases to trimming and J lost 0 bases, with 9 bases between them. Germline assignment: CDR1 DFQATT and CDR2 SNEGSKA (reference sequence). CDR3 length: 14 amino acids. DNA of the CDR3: TGCAGTGCTAGAAAGGATTCTAGCACAGATACGCAGTATTTT. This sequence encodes CSARKDSSTDTQYF.

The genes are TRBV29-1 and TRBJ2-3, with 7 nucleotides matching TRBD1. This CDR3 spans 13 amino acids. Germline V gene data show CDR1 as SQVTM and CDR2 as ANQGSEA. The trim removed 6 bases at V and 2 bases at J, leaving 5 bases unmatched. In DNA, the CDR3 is TGCAGCGTACAGGGGCGAAACACAGATACGCAGTATTTT. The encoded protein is CSVQGRNTDTQYF.

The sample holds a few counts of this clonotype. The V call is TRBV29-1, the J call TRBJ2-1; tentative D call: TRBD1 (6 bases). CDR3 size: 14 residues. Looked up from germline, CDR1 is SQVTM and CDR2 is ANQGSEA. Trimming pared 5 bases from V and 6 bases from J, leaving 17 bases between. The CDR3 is CSVTGTKHLNEQFF. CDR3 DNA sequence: TGCAGCGTTACCGGGACAAAGCACCTCAATGAGCAGTTCTTC.

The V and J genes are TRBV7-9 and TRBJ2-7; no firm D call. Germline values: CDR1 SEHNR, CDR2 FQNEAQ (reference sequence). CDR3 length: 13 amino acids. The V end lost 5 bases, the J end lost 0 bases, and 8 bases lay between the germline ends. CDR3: CASSPENSYEQYF. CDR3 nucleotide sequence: TGTGCCAGCAGCCCAGAGAACTCCTACGAGCAGTACTTC.

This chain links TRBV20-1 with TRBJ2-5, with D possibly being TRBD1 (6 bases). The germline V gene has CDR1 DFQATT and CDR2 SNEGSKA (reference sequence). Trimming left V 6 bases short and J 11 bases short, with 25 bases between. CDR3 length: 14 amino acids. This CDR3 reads CSAEGQITYNEQYF. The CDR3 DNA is TGCAGTGCCGAAGGACAGATAACCTACAATGAGCAGTACTTC.

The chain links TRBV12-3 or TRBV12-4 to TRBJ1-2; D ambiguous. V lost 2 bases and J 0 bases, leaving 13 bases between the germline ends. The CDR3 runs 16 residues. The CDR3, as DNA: TGTGCCAGCAGTTTAAAAAGTTCAGGATCTAACTATGGCTACACCTTC. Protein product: CASSLKSSGSNYGYTF.

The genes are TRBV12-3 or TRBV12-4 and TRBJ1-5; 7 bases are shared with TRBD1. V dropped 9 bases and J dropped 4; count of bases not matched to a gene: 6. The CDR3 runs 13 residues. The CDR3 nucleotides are TGTGCCAGTAGAGGGGACAGTAATCAGCCCCAGCATTTT. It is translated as CASRGDSNQPQHF.

CDR3: CASSLMVGGGTEAFF. In DNA, the CDR3 is TGTGCCAGCAGCTTAATGGTGGGGGGGGGAACTGAAGCTTTCTTT. The chain is built from TRBV7-2 and TRBJ1-1; D perhaps matches TRBD1 (5 bases). This CDR3 is built from 15 residues. The V and J ends lost 2 bases and 5 bases respectively, with 15 bases between them. The V gene's germline CDR1 is SGHTA and CDR2 FQGNSA.

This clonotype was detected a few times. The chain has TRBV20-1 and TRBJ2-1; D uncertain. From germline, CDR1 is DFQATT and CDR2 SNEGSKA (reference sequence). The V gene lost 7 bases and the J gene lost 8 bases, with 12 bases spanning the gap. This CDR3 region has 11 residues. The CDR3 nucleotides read TGCAGTGGAAGGGAAGGGTATGAGCAGTTCTTC. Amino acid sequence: CSGREGYEQFF.

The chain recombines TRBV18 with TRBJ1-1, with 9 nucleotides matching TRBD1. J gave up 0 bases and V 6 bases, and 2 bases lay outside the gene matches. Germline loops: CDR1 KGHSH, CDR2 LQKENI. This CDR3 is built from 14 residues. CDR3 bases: TGTGCCAGCTCGGACAGGGGCGTGAACACTGAAGCTTTCTTT. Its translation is CASSDRGVNTEAFF.

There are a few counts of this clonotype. In nucleotides, the CDR3 is TGTGCCAGCAGCACATGGGTAGGGCAGGACACAGATACGCAGTATTTT. Encoded protein: CASSTWVGQDTDTQYF. This sequence joins TRBV27 and TRBJ2-3; no clear D. CDR1 MNHEY and CDR2 SMNVEV come from the germline V gene (reference sequence). Between the trimmed V and J ends, which lost 6 bases and 2 bases, there was a span of 18 bases. The CDR3 covers 16 residues.

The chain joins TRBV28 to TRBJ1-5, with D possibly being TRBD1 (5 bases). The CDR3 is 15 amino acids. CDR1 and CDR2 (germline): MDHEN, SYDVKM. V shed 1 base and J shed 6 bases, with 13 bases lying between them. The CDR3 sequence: CASSLLEQGPQPQHF. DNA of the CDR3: TGTGCCAGCAGTTTATTAGAGCAGGGACCTCAGCCCCAGCATTTT.

Here the CDR3 DNA reads TGTGCCAGCAGCCCCTATGGTCTCTACGTGCAGTACTTC. It codes for CASSPYGLYVQYF. This chain joins TRBV6-5 and TRBJ2-5; D ambiguous. The CDR3 consists of 13 residues. Germline CDR1 and CDR2: MNHEY and SVGAGI. V gave up 6 bases and J gave up 11 bases, with 19 bases separating them.

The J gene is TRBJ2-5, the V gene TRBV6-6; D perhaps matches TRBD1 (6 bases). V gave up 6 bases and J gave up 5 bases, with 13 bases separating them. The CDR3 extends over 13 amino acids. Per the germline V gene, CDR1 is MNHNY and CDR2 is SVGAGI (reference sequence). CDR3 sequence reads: CASSLPGDETQYF. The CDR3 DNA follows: TGTGCCAGCAGCCTCCCAGGGGATGAGACCCAGTACTTC.

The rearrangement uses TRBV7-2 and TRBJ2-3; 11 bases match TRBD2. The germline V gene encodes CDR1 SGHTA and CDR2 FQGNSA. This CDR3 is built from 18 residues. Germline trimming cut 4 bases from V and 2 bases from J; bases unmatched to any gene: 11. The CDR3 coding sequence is TGTGCCAGCAGCTATGGTCCTAGCGGGGGGTCTATCACAGATACGCAGTATTTT. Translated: CASSYGPSGGSITDTQYF.

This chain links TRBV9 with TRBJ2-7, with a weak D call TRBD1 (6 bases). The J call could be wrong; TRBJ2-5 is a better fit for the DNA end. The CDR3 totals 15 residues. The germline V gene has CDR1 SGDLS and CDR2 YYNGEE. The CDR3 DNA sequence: TGTGCCAGCAGCGTAGCAGTGGGGGCCGGGGAGACCCAGTACTTC. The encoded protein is CASSVAVGAGETQYF.

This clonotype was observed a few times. CDR3 coding DNA: TGTGCCAGCAGCTTCCAGGCCCTCTCCAGAAACTATGGCTACACCTTC. This sequence encodes CASSFQALSRNYGYTF. The chain employs TRBV7-8 and TRBJ1-2, with D unresolved. V lost 3 bases and J 2 bases, leaving 16 bases between the germline ends. The CDR3 is made up of 16 amino acids. Germline V CDR1 and CDR2: SGHVS, FQNEAQ.

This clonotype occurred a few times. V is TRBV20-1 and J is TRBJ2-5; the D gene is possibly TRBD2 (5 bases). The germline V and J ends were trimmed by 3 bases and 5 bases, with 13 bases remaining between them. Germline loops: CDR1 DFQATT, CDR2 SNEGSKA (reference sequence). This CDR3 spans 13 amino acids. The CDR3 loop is CSASVLGIETQYF. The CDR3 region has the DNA TGCAGTGCTAGTGTACTCGGGATTGAGACCCAGTACTTC.

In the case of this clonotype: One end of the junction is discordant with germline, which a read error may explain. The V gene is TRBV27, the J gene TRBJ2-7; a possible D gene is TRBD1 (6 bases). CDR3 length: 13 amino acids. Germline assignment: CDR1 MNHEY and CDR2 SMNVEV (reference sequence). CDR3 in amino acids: CASSVSQGNEQYF. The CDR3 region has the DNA TGTGCCAGCAGTGTATCTCAGGGGAATGAGCAGTACTTC.